The clone carrying this TCR beta chain was counted a few times. The isolated RNA, all of it, was reverse transcribed, so expressed TCRB transcripts were what got sequenced. Produced via immunoSEQ multiplex PCR; TCRdb's table is partial and in-frame only. The sample includes some 150,000 clones, more than 9.5% seen only once; the top ten take about 2.1%. CDR3 length: 15 amino acids. V shed 2 bases and J shed 1 base, with 10 bases lying between them. Germline V lookup: CDR1 SGHTA, CDR2 FQGTGA. The sample originates from a study of beta chain features in type 1 diabetes. The sequence was collected from a young man in good health. V is TRBV7-3 and J is TRBJ2-3; D gene unclear. The sample taken for sequencing was central memory CD4+ T cells from blood. The CDR3 DNA sequence: TGTGCCAGCAGCTTAGGCGTTAGGGGCACAGATACGCAGTATTTT. Translating gives CASSLGVRGTDTQYF.